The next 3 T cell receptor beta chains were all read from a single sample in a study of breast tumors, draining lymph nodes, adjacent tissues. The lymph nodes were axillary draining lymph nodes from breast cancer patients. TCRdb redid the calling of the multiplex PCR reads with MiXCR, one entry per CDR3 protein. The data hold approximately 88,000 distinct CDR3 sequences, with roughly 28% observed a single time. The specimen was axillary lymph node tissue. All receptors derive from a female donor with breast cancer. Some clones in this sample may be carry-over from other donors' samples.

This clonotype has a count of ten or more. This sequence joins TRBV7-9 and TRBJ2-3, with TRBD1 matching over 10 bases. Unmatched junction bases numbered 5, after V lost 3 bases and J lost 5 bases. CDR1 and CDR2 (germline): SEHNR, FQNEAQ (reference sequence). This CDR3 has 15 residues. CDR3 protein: CASSFGTGDRDTQYF. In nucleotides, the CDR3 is TGTGCCAGCAGCTTCGGGACAGGGGACCGAGATACGCAGTATTTT.

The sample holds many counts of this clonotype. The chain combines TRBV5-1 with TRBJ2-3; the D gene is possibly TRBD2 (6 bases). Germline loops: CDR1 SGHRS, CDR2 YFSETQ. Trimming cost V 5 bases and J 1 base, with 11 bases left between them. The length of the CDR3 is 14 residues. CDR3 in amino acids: CASRPGARTDTQYF. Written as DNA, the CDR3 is TGCGCCAGCAGACCGGGAGCCCGCACAGATACGCAGTATTTT.

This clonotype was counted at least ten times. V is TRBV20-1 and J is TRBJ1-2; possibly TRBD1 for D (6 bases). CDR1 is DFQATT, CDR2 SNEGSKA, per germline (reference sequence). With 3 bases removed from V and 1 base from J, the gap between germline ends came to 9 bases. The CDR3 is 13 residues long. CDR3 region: CSARGHLNYGYTF. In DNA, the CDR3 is TGCAGTGCTAGGGGACACCTTAACTATGGCTACACCTTC.